What follows describes a single T cell receptor (beta chain). This specimen belongs to a study of cytomegalovirus exposure and HLA in healthy donors. The V end lost 4 bases, the J end lost 2 bases, and 4 bases lay between the germline ends. CDR3 size: 11 residues. Germline V gives CDR1 SGHTS, CDR2 YDEGEE. A multiplex PCR was run with 60 Vbeta primers and 13 Jbeta primers. Repertoires were generated with immunoSEQ multiplex PCR, while TCRdb's copy carries only in-frame clones and drops some. The sample has 120,000 or so clones, around three quarters seen once. The clonotype was recovered from a woman in her thirties or forties in good health and CMV-seronegative. Sequencing was done on a sample of PBMCs. The rearrangement links TRBV5-8 to TRBJ2-7; D is unclear. The CDR3 nucleotides are TGTGCCAGCAGCCGCGCCTACGAGCAGTACTTC. Amino acid sequence: CASSRAYEQYF.